This TCR beta chain was captured by sequencing in a study of blood T cell repertoires in COVID-19. Germline CDR1 SGHNT, CDR2 YYREEE (reference sequence). J gave up 6 bases and V 0 bases, and 5 bases lay outside the gene matches. The CDR3 spans 16 residues. Data came from immunoSEQ multiplex PCR; TCRdb stores just in-frame clones and leaves some out. This sample has under 150,000 clones, with less than 90% found just once. The chain links TRBV5-4 to TRBJ2-5, with 13 bases identical to TRBD2. Sample: PBMCs or T cells enriched from blood (not recorded which). This TCR derives from a woman in her fifties or sixties who had recovered from COVID-19. CDR3 DNA: TGTGCCAGCAGCTTGGGACTAGCGGGGGGTCAAAAGACCCAGTACTTC. This translates into CASSLGLAGGQKTQYF.